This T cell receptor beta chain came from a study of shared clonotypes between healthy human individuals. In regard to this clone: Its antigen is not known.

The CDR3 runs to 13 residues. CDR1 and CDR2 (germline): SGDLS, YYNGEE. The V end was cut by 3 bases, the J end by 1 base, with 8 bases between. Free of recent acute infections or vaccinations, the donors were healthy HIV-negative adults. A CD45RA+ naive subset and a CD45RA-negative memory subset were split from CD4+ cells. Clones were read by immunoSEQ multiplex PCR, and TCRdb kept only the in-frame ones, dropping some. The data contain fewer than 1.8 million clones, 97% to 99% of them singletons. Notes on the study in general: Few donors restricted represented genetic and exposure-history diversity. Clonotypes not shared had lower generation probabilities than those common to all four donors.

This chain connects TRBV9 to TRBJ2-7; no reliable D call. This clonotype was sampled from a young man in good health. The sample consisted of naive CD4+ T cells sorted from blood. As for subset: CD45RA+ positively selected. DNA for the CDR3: TGTGCCAGCAGCGACGACAAATCCTACGAGCAGTACTTC. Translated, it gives CASSDDKSYEQYF.